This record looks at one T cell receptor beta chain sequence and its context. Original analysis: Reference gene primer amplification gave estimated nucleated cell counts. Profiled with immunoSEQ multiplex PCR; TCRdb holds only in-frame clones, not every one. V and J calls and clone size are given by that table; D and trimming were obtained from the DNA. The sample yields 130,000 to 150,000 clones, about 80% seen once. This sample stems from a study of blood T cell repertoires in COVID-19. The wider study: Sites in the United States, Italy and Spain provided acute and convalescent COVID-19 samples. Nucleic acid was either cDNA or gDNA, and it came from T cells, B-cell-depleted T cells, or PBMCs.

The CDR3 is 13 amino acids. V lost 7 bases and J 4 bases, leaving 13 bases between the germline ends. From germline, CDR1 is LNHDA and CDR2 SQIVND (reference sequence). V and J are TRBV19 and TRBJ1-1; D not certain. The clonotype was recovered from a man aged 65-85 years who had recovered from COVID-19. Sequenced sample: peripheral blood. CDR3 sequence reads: CASTPGSGTEAFF. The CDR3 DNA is TGTGCCAGTACCCCTGGTTCAGGCACTGAAGCTTTCTTT.